Presented here are 31 T cell receptor beta chains from one specimen sequenced in a study of vaccination effects on CD4 cells after COVID-19. Before any sequencing was done, the ViraFEST assay used viral peptide pools to expand antigen-specific CD4+ T cells. Culturing for around eleven days preceded CD4+ T cell isolation. Two doses of BNT162b2 or mRNA-1273 vaccine were administered to participants. Antigens for these TCRs are unknown. Only in-frame clones appear in the TCRdb table, and some are missing; sequencing was by immunoSEQ multiplex PCR. The data hold about 32,000 clones, with roughly two thirds observed a single time. The starting material was CD4+ T cells from PBMCs cultured with HCoV-229E spike peptides, obtained after COVID-19 vaccination. The receptors stem from a human donor who received a COVID-19 vaccine.

This clone was seen only once. V and J are TRBV6-4 and TRBJ2-2, with 10 bases lining up with TRBD1. The trim removed 2 bases at V and 6 bases at J, leaving 9 bases unmatched. This CDR3 contains 17 residues. Germline lookup yields CDR1 MRHNA and CDR2 SNTAGT. The CDR3 loop reads CASSDGQGVLGAGELFF. Written as DNA, the CDR3 is TGTGCCAGCAGTGACGGACAGGGGGTCTTGGGAGCCGGGGAGCTGTTTTTT.

The chain's CDR3 is CASSLEGQGRTGELFF. The CDR3 region has the DNA TGCGCCAGCAGCTTGGAGGGACAGGGTCGAACCGGGGAGCTGTTTTTT. This sequence joins TRBV5-1 and TRBJ2-2; the match to TRBD1 covers 9 bases. The CDR3 extends over 16 amino acids. The V and J ends lost 0 bases and 5 bases, in that order; junction bases with no gene match: 5. The V gene's germline CDR1 is SGHRS and CDR2 YFSETQ.

The CDR3 is CATSDPSGRGDNEQFF. In DNA form, the CDR3 reads TGTGCCACCAGTGATCCTAGCGGGAGAGGGGACAATGAGCAGTTCTTC. V gene TRBV24-1 combines with J gene TRBJ2-1, with TRBD2 matching 10 bases. This CDR3 region has 16 residues. Germline V gives CDR1 KGHDR, CDR2 SFDVKD. Trimming took 3 bases from V and 5 from J; bases not matched to a gene: 6.

Note on this clone: The junction and the germline gene differ at one end; a read error may be behind it. The chain links TRBV7-2 to TRBJ2-5, with 9 bases aligning to TRBD2. Germline V gene data show CDR1 as SGHTA and CDR2 as FQGNSA. This CDR3 has 15 residues. The CDR3 region is CASILLIAGAETQYF. CDR3 nucleotide sequence: TGTGCCAGCATCTTACTAATAGCGGGAGCAGAGACCCAGTACTTC.

The chain carries TRBV18 and TRBJ2-1; tentatively, D is TRBD2 (6 bases). Trimming shortened V by 2 bases and J by 0 bases, and 11 bases separated the two germline ends. The germline V gene has CDR1 KGHSH and CDR2 LQKENI. There are 16 residues in the CDR3. In DNA, the CDR3 is TGTGCCAGCTCACCAACTAGCCTAAGCTCCTACAATGAGCAGTTCTTC. The encoded protein is CASSPTSLSSYNEQFF.

This chain connects TRBV24-1 to TRBJ2-1, with D hard to call. V lost 0 bases and J 0 bases, leaving 5 bases between the germline ends. The CDR3 consists of 15 residues. Germline-derived CDR1 and CDR2 are KGHDR and SFDVKD. The CDR3 DNA reads TGTGCCACCAGTGATTTGCACAGCTCCTACAATGAGCAGTTCTTC. It codes for CATSDLHSSYNEQFF.

CDR3 region: CASSLLGGSYNEQFF. The CDR3 nucleotides are TGCGCCAGCAGCTTGTTGGGGGGATCCTACAATGAGCAGTTCTTC. The chain carries TRBV5-1 and TRBJ2-1; D is perhaps TRBD2 (6 bases). The CDR3 is made up of 15 amino acids. The ends were cut back, 1 base at V and 1 base at J, with 9 bases in the middle. CDR1 is SGHRS, CDR2 YFSETQ, per germline.

CDR3 sequence: CASRATNTHQPQHF. The CDR3, as DNA: TGTGCCAGCCGCGCGACGAACACCCATCAGCCCCAGCATTTT. The chain links TRBV6-5 to TRBJ1-5; D remains unclear. The CDR3 extends over 14 amino acids. V lost 8 bases and J 5 bases, leaving 16 bases between the germline ends. Germline lookup yields CDR1 MNHEY and CDR2 SVGAGI.

The chain recombines TRBV30 with TRBJ1-3; no reliable D call. The CDR3 has 11 residues. Trimming took 1 base from V and 6 from J, leaving 4 bases between them. Germline CDR1 is GTSNPN and CDR2 is SVGIG (reference sequence). The DNA of the CDR3 is TGTGCCTGGAGTGGGTTAAACACCATATATTTT. It specifies CAWSGLNTIYF.

The chain employs TRBV18 and TRBJ1-4, with D perhaps matching TRBD1 (5 bases). Germline V gene sequence: CDR1 KGHSH, CDR2 LQKENI. V was trimmed by 3 bases and J by 2 bases, leaving 7 bases between them. The CDR3 is 14 amino acids. The CDR3 reads CASSPGLTNEKLFF. In DNA, the CDR3 is TGTGCCAGCTCACCGGGACTGACTAATGAAAAACTGTTTTTT.

This chain uses TRBV7-9 with TRBJ1-2; possibly TRBD1 for D (5 bases). Germline V lookup: CDR1 SEHNR, CDR2 FQNEAQ (reference sequence). V gave up 5 bases and J gave up 6 bases, with 13 bases separating them. This CDR3 is 13 amino acids long. CDR3 region: CASSPGHGHGYTF. The CDR3 DNA reads as TGTGCCAGCAGCCCCGGACATGGCCATGGCTACACCTTC.

CDR3 DNA sequence: TGCGCCAGCAGGGAGACAGGGGCCCGGGAAAAACTGTTTTTT. Translation gives CASRETGAREKLFF. The chain is built from TRBV10-2 and TRBJ1-4, with 8 bases that match TRBD1. From germline, CDR1 is WSHSY and CDR2 SAAADI. The CDR3 extends over 14 amino acids. V dropped 6 bases and J dropped 8; count of bases not matched to a gene: 8.

V and J are TRBV5-5 and TRBJ1-5; D is undetermined. CDR1 and CDR2 from the germline V gene are SGHKS and YYEKEE (reference sequence). V lost 0 bases to trimming and J lost 3 bases, with 10 bases between them. CDR3 size: 15 residues. As DNA, the CDR3 is TGTGCCAGCAGCTTGGCGACAACCCTCAATCAGCCCCAGCATTTT. Its protein is CASSLATTLNQPQHF. Full variable domain (missing parts from reference TRBV5-5 and TRBJ1-5): DAGVTQSPTHLIKTRGQQVTLRCSPISGHKSVSWYQQVLGQGPQFIFQYYEKEERGRGNFPDRFSARQFPNYSSELNVNALLLGDSALYLCASSLATTLNQPQHFGDGTRLSIL.

The chain employs TRBV21-1 and TRBJ2-7. TRBV21-1 corresponds to a pseudogene. The CDR3 contains 10 residues. Here the CDR3 reads CASSTRPRRW. The CDR3 DNA reads TGTGCCAGCAGCACCCGGCCCCGACGGTGG.

The V gene is TRBV10-3, the J gene TRBJ2-7; D is unclear. The CDR3 has 10 residues. Germline V gene data show CDR1 as ENHRY and CDR2 as SYGVKD. V dropped 8 bases and J dropped 3 bases, with 5 bases sitting between them. Here the CDR3 DNA reads TGTGCCATCGGGGACTACGAGCAGTACTTC. Translated, it gives CAIGDYEQYF.

J is TRBJ1-6 and V is TRBV5-1; D is possibly TRBD1 (5 bases). The CDR3 extends over 16 amino acids. CDR1 and CDR2 from the germline V gene are SGHRS and YFSETQ. Trimming took off 4 bases at V and 6 bases at J, with 17 bases between the two ends. The CDR3 loop reads CASSEGRVPTNSPLHF. The CDR3 DNA reads as TGCGCCAGCAGCGAGGGCAGGGTCCCTACTAATTCACCCCTCCACTTT. Complete variable domain (other parts from reference TRBV5-1 and TRBJ1-6): KAGVTQTPRYLIKTRGQQVTLSCSPISGHRSVSWYQQTPGQGLQFLFEYFSETQRNKGNFPGRFSGRQFSNSRSEMNVSTLELGDSALYLCASSEGRVPTNSPLHFGNGTRLTVT.

The chain links TRBV3-1 (or the pseudogene TRBV3-2) to TRBJ2-7; D might be TRBD2 (6 bases). The length of the CDR3 is 11 residues. V lost 8 bases, J lost 6 bases, and 11 bases lay in between. CDR1 is LGHDT and CDR2 is YNNKEL in the germline V gene (reference sequence). The CDR3 nucleotides read TGTGCCAGCGGGGGGTCGGTCGAGCAGTACTTC. It is translated as CASGGSVEQYF.

The chain recombines TRBV12-3 or TRBV12-4 with TRBJ2-5; tentatively, D is TRBD1 (6 bases). V was cut by 5 bases and J by 5 bases, with 12 bases left in between. This CDR3 has 13 amino acids. CDR3 DNA: TGTGCCAGCAGTCATGGGACATTGGAGACCCAGTACTTC. Its protein product is CASSHGTLETQYF.

This clone was observed once. This chain uses TRBV28 with TRBJ2-7, with D perhaps matching TRBD2 (6 bases). CDR3 length: 14 residues. The germline CDR1 and CDR2 sequences are MDHEN and SYDVKM. V was cut by 7 bases and J by 3 bases, with 16 bases left in between. Here the CDR3 reads CASTLGGNGYEQYF. The CDR3 DNA is TGTGCCAGCACCCTCGGGGGTAATGGCTACGAGCAGTACTTC.

This chain links TRBV5-1 with TRBJ2-7; 12 nucleotides line up with TRBD2. Germline V lookup: CDR1 SGHRS, CDR2 YFSETQ. The CDR3 runs 14 residues. With 4 bases clipped from V and 2 bases from J, the junction kept 1 base outside the gene matches. CDR3 in DNA: TGCGCCAGCAGCACTAGCGGGGGGCCCTACGAGCAGTACTTC. This gives the protein CASSTSGGPYEQYF.

This clone appeared a single time. The rearrangement joins TRBV4-2 to TRBJ2-1; tentatively, D is TRBD1 or TRBD2 (6 bases each). V was clipped by 5 bases and J by 7 bases, with 9 bases between them. The CDR3 is 12 residues long. From germline, CDR1 is LGHNA and CDR2 YNFKEQ. The CDR3 nucleotides read TGTGCCAGCAGCGAAGGGGGGAATGAGCAGTTCTTC. As protein: CASSEGGNEQFF.

This chain connects TRBV5-4 to TRBJ2-2; 8 nucleotides match TRBD2. The V gene's germline CDR1 is SGHNT and CDR2 YYREEE (reference sequence). The CDR3 is made up of 15 amino acids. V shed 9 bases and J 4 bases; nucleotides not matched to a gene: 11. CDR3 nucleotide sequence: TGTGCCACCAGGGTCGGGGGGGCAGGCACCGGGGAGCTGTTTTTT. Translated: CATRVGGAGTGELFF.

Only one count was recorded for this clone. The chain is built from TRBV3-1 (or the pseudogene TRBV3-2) and TRBJ1-5; 8 nucleotides line up with TRBD1. Germline V CDR1 and CDR2: LGHDT, YNNKEL (reference sequence). V lost 3 bases to trimming and J lost 4 bases; unmatched junction nucleotides: 11. CDR3 length equals 17 residues. CDR3 in DNA: TGTGCCAGCAGCCACCGGACCGGGACAGGAGAGAATCAGCCCCAGCATTTT. It yields the protein CASSHRTGTGENQPQHF.

This chain links TRBV20-1 with TRBJ1-1; 8 bases fit TRBD1. The CDR3 spans 17 residues. V shed 3 bases and J 3 bases; nucleotides not matched to a gene: 15. Germline CDR1 DFQATT, CDR2 SNEGSKA (reference sequence). CDR3 protein: CSASELGSGGGYTEAFF. In DNA form, the CDR3 reads TGCAGTGCTAGTGAATTGGGGTCAGGGGGCGGGTACACTGAAGCTTTCTTT.

The V call is TRBV10-3, the J call TRBJ2-1, with TRBD2 matching 7 bases. CDR3 size: 15 residues. Trimming cost V 6 bases and J 5 bases; bases outside gene matches: 10. Germline V gene sequence: CDR1 ENHRY, CDR2 SYGVKD. The CDR3 region has the DNA TGTGCCATCAGGGGTGGCGGGAGCCTGGACAATGAGCAGTTCTTC. Its translation: CAIRGGGSLDNEQFF.

V is TRBV6-1 and J is TRBJ2-3; D gene ambiguous. The V end lost 4 bases, the J end lost 0 bases, and 14 bases lay between the germline ends. The CDR3 is made up of 16 amino acids. Germline CDR1 and CDR2: MNHNS and SASEGT. The CDR3 loop is CASSVGSTLSTDTQYF. The CDR3 bases are TGTGCCAGCAGTGTCGGGTCAACCCTAAGCACAGATACGCAGTATTTT.

The rearrangement joins TRBV18 to TRBJ2-3, with D unresolved. Germline V gives CDR1 KGHSH, CDR2 LQKENI. V was trimmed by 4 bases and J by 0 bases, leaving 11 bases between them. The CDR3 is made up of 15 amino acids. CDR3 amino acids: CASSRDFLSTDTQYF. The CDR3 DNA is TGTGCCAGCTCACGGGATTTTCTTAGCACAGATACGCAGTATTTT.

The rearrangement uses TRBV11-2 and TRBJ2-5; TRBD2 matches at 7 bases. The CDR3 is 13 residues long. With V trimmed by 4 bases and J by 1 base, 0 bases remained unmatched. Germline values: CDR1 SGHAT, CDR2 FQNNGV. In nucleotides, the CDR3 is TGTGCCAGCAGCTGGGGGGGCCAAGAGACCCAGTACTTC. Its translation is CASSWGGQETQYF.

J is TRBJ2-7 and V is TRBV2, with D unclear. The CDR3 is made up of 15 amino acids. V was cut by 4 bases and J by 3 bases, with 16 bases left in between. From germline, CDR1 is SNHLY and CDR2 FYNNEI. The CDR3 DNA sequence: TGTGCCAGCAGTGGCGGAGCAGGCACCCACTACGAGCAGTACTTC. It codes for CASSGGAGTHYEQYF.

The chain uses TRBV4-1 and TRBJ2-1; possibly TRBD2 for D (6 bases). The germline CDR1 and CDR2 sequences are MGHRA and YSYEKL. The CDR3 length is 16 residues. Trimming removed 2 bases at V and 7 bases at J, with 18 bases between. In DNA form, the CDR3 reads TGCGCCAGCAGCCAACTGGGCCGCGGGAAGAAAAATGAGCAGTTCTTC. Protein product: CASSQLGRGKKNEQFF.

CDR3 region: CASREMGYAKNIQYF. In DNA, the CDR3 is TGTGCCAGTAGGGAAATGGGGTACGCCAAAAACATTCAGTACTTC. V and J are TRBV19 and TRBJ2-4, with D uncertain. The V and J ends lost 6 bases and 1 base respectively, with 13 bases between them. Germline CDR1 reads LNHDA; CDR2 reads SQIVND (reference sequence). This CDR3 has 15 amino acids.